This passage covers 6 T cell receptor beta chains from one sample sequenced in a study of CD8 T cells in ankylosing spondylitis. TCRdb passed the 5' RACE reads through MiXCR, listing each CDR3 protein once. The sample carries some 250,000 distinct CDR3 sequences, around 25% recorded once. Sequenced sample: blood, either unsorted or a sorted T cell fraction (not recorded which). These receptors all come from a male donor with ankylosing spondylitis or in good health (not recorded which).

The genes are TRBV5-1 and TRBJ2-7, with 7 bases that match TRBD2. J lost 5 bases, V lost 0 bases, and 11 bases had no gene match. The CDR3 has 16 residues. CDR1 and CDR2 (germline): SGHRS, YFSETQ. As DNA, the CDR3 is TGCGCCAGCAGCTTGGCAGCGGGGAGCAGGGAGGACGAGCAGTACTTC. Protein sequence: CASSLAAGSREDEQYF.

In this sample, this clonotype turned up a few times. For the CDR3, the DNA is TGTGCCAGCAGGGGGGGACAGGGGAATCAGCCCCAGCATTTT. This encodes CASRGGQGNQPQHF. The V call is TRBV12-3 or TRBV12-4, the J call TRBJ1-5, with TRBD1 matching 10 bases. CDR3 size: 14 residues. The V and J ends lost 6 bases and 4 bases, in that order; junction bases with no gene match: 3.

This clonotype was seen only a few times. The chain is built from TRBV20-1 and TRBJ2-3; TRBD2 might be the D (7 bases). The germline gives CDR1 DFQATT, CDR2 SNEGSKA (reference sequence). This CDR3 has 14 residues. V lost 5 bases and J lost 3, with 15 bases in between. Written as DNA, the CDR3 is TGCAGTGCTGGGGGGGCAGTTGAGACAGATACGCAGTATTTT. This codes for CSAGGAVETDTQYF.

In DNA, the CDR3 is TGCAGCGTTGGGCCGCGTCTTAGCCCAGATACGCAGTATTTT. Translated, it gives CSVGPRLSPDTQYF. The chain uses TRBV29-1 and TRBJ2-3; D gene uncertain. CDR1 SQVTM and CDR2 ANQGSEA come from the germline V gene. The ends were cut back, 4 bases at V and 4 bases at J, with 15 bases in the middle. The CDR3 covers 14 residues.

This clonotype was picked up a small number of times. The V gene is TRBV20-1, the J gene TRBJ2-5; D not certain. The CDR3 runs 11 residues. Trimming removed 4 bases at V and 1 base at J, with 4 bases between. CDR1 and CDR2 (germline): DFQATT, SNEGSKA (reference sequence). Here the CDR3 DNA reads TGCAGTGCTACCGCCCAAGAGACCCAGTACTTC. Encoded protein: CSATAQETQYF.

The V and J genes are TRBV5-5 and TRBJ2-5; the match to TRBD2 covers 11 bases. This CDR3 is built from 14 residues. V lost 5 bases, J lost 4 bases, and 4 bases stayed unmatched. Germline lookup yields CDR1 SGHKS and CDR2 YYEKEE (reference sequence). CDR3 loop: CASRDGLAGETQYF. Written as DNA, the CDR3 is TGTGCCAGCAGGGACGGACTAGCGGGAGAGACCCAGTACTTC.